This TCR beta chain stems from a study of control samples from healthy donors and cancer patients. The V gene lost 2 bases and the J gene lost 3 bases, with 14 bases spanning the gap. There are 15 residues in the CDR3. Germline V lookup: CDR1 MNHEY, CDR2 SMNVEV (reference sequence). Method: immunoSEQ multiplex PCR; TCRdb's copy keeps in-frame clones and lacks some. The sample lists fewer than 20,000 clones, around 86% seen once, with roughly 11% in the top ten. The sequenced sample consisted of PBMCs. The receptor comes from a woman in her 70s with colorectal cancer. The rearrangement uses TRBV27 and TRBJ2-7; D remains unclear. The CDR3 coding sequence is TGTGCCAGCAGTTTAGGATCCGCTGGGGTCTACGAGCAGTACTTC. It specifies CASSLGSAGVYEQYF.